The 15 T cell receptor beta chains presented below share a single source sample, sequenced in a study of blood T cell repertoires in COVID-19. The repertoire was sequenced with immunoSEQ multiplex PCR; TCRdb's copy has only in-frame clones and lacks some. The repertoire holds some 200,000 clones, more than 75% seen once, with over 4% in the top ten. Sequences were obtained from peripheral blood. The receptor source for this set is a woman between 65 and 79 years old with COVID-19, enrolled during active disease.

V and J are TRBV5-1 and TRBJ2-7, with 9 nucleotides matching TRBD1. From germline, CDR1 is SGHRS and CDR2 YFSETQ. Trimming removed 0 bases from V and 6 bases from J; junction bases left unmatched: 7. The CDR3 extends over 15 amino acids. The CDR3 DNA reads TGCGCCAGCAGCTTGGATAAAGGGACAGGGCGCGAGCAGTACTTC. Encoded protein: CASSLDKGTGREQYF.

The V call is TRBV6-2 or TRBV6-3, the J call TRBJ2-2; D is perhaps TRBD2 (5 bases). The CDR3 length is 18 residues. V gave up 3 bases and J gave up 1 base, with 18 bases separating them. Germline V lookup: CDR1 MNHEY, CDR2 SVGEGT. CDR3: CASSYGARGNLNTGELFF. The CDR3, as DNA: TGTGCCAGCAGTTATGGCGCGAGAGGGAACCTGAACACCGGGGAGCTGTTTTTT.

The J gene is TRBJ2-6, the V gene TRBV13, with a weak D call TRBD1 (6 bases). There are 16 residues in the CDR3. Germline assignment: CDR1 PRHDT and CDR2 FYEKMQ (reference sequence). V gave up 5 bases and J gave up 3 bases, with 14 bases separating them. The CDR3 is CASSKTGSLGANVLTF. The CDR3 DNA sequence: TGTGCCAGCAGCAAAACAGGGTCCCTTGGGGCCAACGTCCTGACTTTC.

The chain recombines TRBV28 with TRBJ2-7, with D possibly being TRBD1 (8 bases). From germline, CDR1 is MDHEN and CDR2 SYDVKM. This CDR3 is built from 14 residues. Trimming pared 5 bases from V and 2 bases from J, leaving 13 bases between. The CDR3 DNA is TGTGCCAGCAGTCTACAGGGGGGGGCCTACGAGCAGTACTTC. Protein sequence: CASSLQGGAYEQYF. The whole variable domain, remainder taken from reference TRBV28 and TRBJ2-7, is DVKVTQSSRYLVKRTGEKVFLECVQDMDHENMFWYRQDPGLGLRLIYFSYDVKMKEKGDIPEGYSVSREKKERFSLILESASTNQTSMYLCASSLQGGAYEQYFGPGTRLTVT.

V gene TRBV5-6 combines with J gene TRBJ2-1; 8 positions match TRBD2. Trimming took 0 bases from V and 3 from J; bases not matched to a gene: 5. The germline CDR1 and CDR2 sequences are SGHDT and YYEEEE. The CDR3 has 16 amino acids. Here the CDR3 reads CASSLGPSGSYNEQFF. CDR3 DNA: TGTGCCAGCAGCTTGGGGCCAAGCGGGAGCTACAATGAGCAGTTCTTC.

The rearrangement links TRBV6-2 or TRBV6-3 to TRBJ2-7; 9 bases are shared with TRBD2. J was trimmed by 12 bases and V by 5 bases; bases with no gene match: 20. CDR3 length: 16 amino acids. Germline V gene data show CDR1 as MNHEY and CDR2 as SVGEGT. As DNA, the CDR3 is TGTGCCAGCAGTCGTACCTCGAAGCGGGAGGCTCCCGAGAGGTACTTC. It translates to CASSRTSKREAPERYF.

This clone occurred a few times. V and J are TRBV7-2 and TRBJ1-1, with 10 bases aligning to TRBD1. The germline V gene has CDR1 SGHTA and CDR2 FQGNSA. This CDR3 region has 13 residues. V lost 1 base and J lost 11; bases outside the gene matches: 4. The DNA of the CDR3 is TGTGCCAGCAGCTTAGTAGGGGGACAGGGGGCTTTCTTT. Translating gives CASSLVGGQGAFF.

This chain joins TRBV27 and TRBJ1-4, with a tentative D call TRBD1 (6 bases). Per the germline V gene, CDR1 is MNHEY and CDR2 is SMNVEV (reference sequence). V was clipped by 1 base and J by 7 bases, with 13 bases between them. There are 15 residues in the CDR3. The chain's CDR3 is CASSLLGRGGEKLFF. CDR3 coding DNA: TGTGCCAGCAGTTTATTGGGCAGGGGTGGTGAAAAACTGTTTTTT.

The chain carries TRBV30 and TRBJ1-1, with 7 bases matching TRBD1. CDR1 is GTSNPN and CDR2 is SVGIG in the germline V gene (reference sequence). V was pared by 3 bases and J by 2 bases, with 12 bases of the junction left unmatched. The CDR3 is made up of 16 amino acids. CDR3 region: CAWRLEGAAVNTEAFF. CDR3 coding DNA: TGTGCCTGGAGGTTGGAGGGGGCCGCCGTAAACACTGAAGCTTTCTTT.

The chain is built from TRBV5-1 and TRBJ2-3, with 10 bases identical to TRBD2. From germline, CDR1 is SGHRS and CDR2 YFSETQ. Trimming removed 5 bases from V and 1 base from J; junction bases left unmatched: 10. The CDR3 covers 17 residues. For the CDR3, the DNA is TGCGCCAGCAGTAGGACTAGCGGTCTTATTGGCACAGATACGCAGTATTTT. This sequence encodes CASSRTSGLIGTDTQYF.

The V and J genes are TRBV2 and TRBJ1-5; 9 nucleotides match TRBD1. Germline values: CDR1 SNHLY, CDR2 FYNNEI. The V gene end was trimmed by 8 bases and the J gene end by 4 bases; junction bases not matched to a gene: 3. The CDR3 contains 13 residues. CDR3 region: CASGGTGNQPQHF. In DNA, the CDR3 is TGTGCCAGCGGAGGGACAGGGAATCAGCCCCAGCATTTT.

The V and J genes are TRBV5-5 and TRBJ1-1; no definite D call. From germline, CDR1 is SGHKS and CDR2 YYEKEE (reference sequence). Trimming cost V 1 base and J 1 base, with 5 bases left between them. This CDR3 spans 13 amino acids. Here the CDR3 reads CASSLQANTEAFF. CDR3 nucleotide sequence: TGTGCCAGCAGCTTGCAAGCGAACACTGAAGCTTTCTTT.

The V call is TRBV3-1 (or the pseudogene TRBV3-2), the J call TRBJ2-3; D not certain. Germline V lookup: CDR1 LGHDT, CDR2 YNNKEL (reference sequence). The CDR3 is made up of 16 amino acids. Deletions cut 2 bases from V and 5 bases from J, with 17 bases between. This chain's CDR3 is CASSQPRERAGDTQYF. In DNA form, the CDR3 reads TGTGCCAGCAGCCAACCCCGAGAGAGAGCAGGAGATACGCAGTATTTT.

This CDR3 is CATSRDLSTGNQPQHF. The CDR3 bases are TGTGCCACCAGCAGAGATCTGAGTACGGGCAATCAGCCCCAGCATTTT. This chain joins TRBV15 and TRBJ1-5, with D uncertain. Germline assignment: CDR1 LNHNV and CDR2 YYDKDF (reference sequence). V lost 0 bases to trimming and J lost 2 bases, with 11 bases between them. The CDR3 extends over 16 amino acids.

The rearrangement uses TRBV30 and TRBJ2-3; 8 nucleotides agree with TRBD2. CDR1 is GTSNPN, CDR2 SVGIG, per germline (reference sequence). V lost 3 bases to trimming and J lost 5 bases; unmatched junction nucleotides: 16. This CDR3 spans 17 amino acids. For the CDR3, the DNA is TGTGCCTGGAGGCCTAGTTTGGGACTAGAATTCGGAGATACGCAGTATTTT. The encoded protein is CAWRPSLGLEFGDTQYF.